One and the same sample provided the 11 T cell receptor beta chains below, sequenced in a study of cytomegalovirus exposure and HLA in healthy donors. PCR used 60 Vbeta primers and 13 Jbeta primers. Assay used: immunoSEQ multiplex PCR; TCRdb lists only in-frame clones, some missing. The sample shows some 110,000 clones, 78% of them seen only once. Material: PBMCs. Receptor source: a young man in good health and CMV-seronegative.

The chain carries TRBV11-2 and TRBJ2-5, with 8 nucleotides matching TRBD2. The CDR3 totals 15 residues. Germline trimming cut 6 bases from V and 6 bases from J; bases unmatched to any gene: 12. CDR1 is SGHAT and CDR2 is FQNNGV in the germline V gene. The CDR3 sequence is CASSDSGGAGKTQYF. As DNA, the CDR3 is TGTGCCAGCAGTGACTCCGGGGGGGCTGGGAAGACCCAGTACTTC.

The chain employs TRBV7-5 and TRBJ2-5; TRBD2, the table's D call, lacks a check against the DNA. TRBV7-5 is a pseudogene segment. The length of the CDR3 is 16 residues. The CDR3 loop is CARSFLLPRDQETQYF. CDR3 DNA: TGTGCCAGAAGCTTCCTCCTCCCGAGGGACCAAGAGACCCAGTACTTC.

This clone was found a few times. The V and J genes are TRBV6-5 and TRBJ2-2, with 7 bases aligning to TRBD1. Trimming cost V 7 bases and J 4 bases; bases outside gene matches: 6. The CDR3 extends over 14 amino acids. Germline V gives CDR1 MNHEY, CDR2 SVGAGI. CDR3 sequence: CASKGQYGTGELFF. DNA for the CDR3: TGTGCCAGCAAGGGACAGTATGGCACCGGGGAGCTGTTTTTT.

V is TRBV5-4 and J is TRBJ1-4; 9 bases fit TRBD1. Germline CDR1 reads SGHNT; CDR2 reads YYREEE (reference sequence). Trimming cost V 4 bases and J 5 bases; bases outside gene matches: 9. The CDR3 totals 16 residues. In DNA form, the CDR3 reads TGTGCCAGCAGCAGGGACAGGGCTTCTTTCAATGAAAAACTGTTTTTT. Its protein product is CASSRDRASFNEKLFF.

Only one count was recorded for this clone. V is TRBV7-2 and J is TRBJ2-1; the match to TRBD1 covers 7 bases. Germline CDR1 and CDR2: SGHTA and FQGNSA. V lost 7 bases, J lost 4 bases, and 10 bases stayed unmatched. The CDR3 contains 15 residues. The CDR3 sequence is CASTHFRDSYNEQFF. The CDR3 DNA follows: TGTGCCAGCACCCATTTCCGGGACAGTTACAATGAGCAGTTCTTC.

This clone has just one count. A junction end diverges from the germline sequence, so it may reflect a read error. The chain combines TRBV14 with TRBJ2-4, with D uncertain. CDR1 and CDR2 (germline): SGHDN, FVKESK. This CDR3 contains 17 residues. CDR3 residues: CASSQERQSLAKNIQYF. DNA of the CDR3: TGTGCCAGCAGTCAAGAGAGGCAGAGCCTAGCCAAAAACATTCAGTACTTC.

The chain's CDR3 is CAISDFVGHKANTGELFF. The CDR3 DNA follows: TGTGCCATCAGTGACTTCGTTGGGCACAAAGCGAACACCGGGGAGCTGTTTTTT. The J gene is TRBJ2-2, the V gene TRBV10-3, with D unresolved. Germline values: CDR1 ENHRY, CDR2 SYGVKD. V was clipped by 3 bases and J by 0 bases, with 17 bases between them. The CDR3 covers 18 residues.

This clone has only one observation. The genes are TRBV4-3 and TRBJ1-1; D is undetermined. The CDR3 totals 13 residues. Germline V gives CDR1 LGHNA, CDR2 YSLEER. The V and J ends lost 4 bases and 0 bases respectively, with 6 bases between them. The CDR3 sequence: CASSPKMNTEAFF. For the CDR3, the DNA is TGCGCCAGCAGCCCCAAAATGAACACTGAAGCTTTCTTT.

V and J are TRBV7-9 and TRBJ2-5; 10 bases map to TRBD2. The CDR3 is made up of 16 amino acids. The V gene's germline CDR1 is SEHNR and CDR2 FQNEAQ (reference sequence). V shed 1 base, J shed 2 bases, and the junction held 4 bases outside the gene matches. The CDR3 here is CASSLGSGGTQETQYF. CDR3 bases: TGTGCCAGCAGCTTAGGTAGCGGGGGGACGCAAGAGACCCAGTACTTC.

This sequence joins TRBV27 and TRBJ1-1; maybe TRBD1 (6 bases). Germline loops: CDR1 MNHEY, CDR2 SMNVEV (reference sequence). With 6 bases removed from V and 2 bases from J, the gap between germline ends came to 19 bases. The CDR3 is 16 residues long. The CDR3 DNA reads TGTGCCAGCAGGACCAGGGGATCAGACAGAAACACTGAAGCTTTCTTT. Translating it yields CASRTRGSDRNTEAFF.

The V and J genes are TRBV30 and TRBJ1-2; possibly TRBD1 for D (6 bases). V lost 5 bases and J lost 4, with 14 bases in between. The CDR3 sequence is 13 residues long. Germline CDR1 is GTSNPN and CDR2 is SVGIG (reference sequence). The CDR3 DNA follows: TGTGCCTGGGGCGAGACAGGTTCCTATGGCTACACCTTC. Its translation is CAWGETGSYGYTF.